This TCR beta chain was captured by sequencing in a study of brain T cells in children with intractable seizures. The repertoire was sequenced with immunoSEQ multiplex PCR; TCRdb's copy has only in-frame clones and lacks some. The sample has tens of thousands of clones; roughly 89% are singletons. The CDR3 loop spans 12 amino acids. Germline CDR1 reads SGHRS; CDR2 reads YFSETQ. Trimming stripped 0 bases from V and 9 bases from J, with 7 bases between. The chain carries TRBV5-1 and TRBJ2-1; no definite D call. The input for sequencing was peripheral blood, taken at surgery. This clonotype was obtained from a girl aged 2 to 9 with Rasmussen encephalitis and intractable seizures. The CDR3 is CASSLALGEQFF. The DNA for the CDR3 is TGCGCCAGCAGCTTGGCCCTAGGTGAGCAGTTCTTC.